These 8 T cell receptor beta chains originate from one sample sequenced in a study of blood T cell repertoires in COVID-19. Some clones are missing from TCRdb's copy, which holds only in-frame ones; the method was immunoSEQ multiplex PCR. This sample yields 100,000 or so clones, of which 88% are seen a single time; around 6.5% belongs to the top ten. Sequences were obtained from peripheral blood. The receptors were sampled from a woman aged 60 to 75 with acute or convalescent COVID-19.

V usage is TRBV5-1 and J usage is TRBJ2-3; 7 nucleotides line up with TRBD2. J lost 6 bases, V lost 0 bases, and 10 bases had no gene match. The CDR3 loop spans 16 amino acids. The V gene's germline CDR1 is SGHRS and CDR2 YFSETQ. CDR3 in DNA: TGCGCCAGCAGCTTGGAGCCGGGCGGGAGAACGGATACGCAGTATTTT. Encoded protein: CASSLEPGGRTDTQYF.

On this clone: Relative to the germline gene, one junction end is altered; a read error may explain this. The chain joins TRBV7-7 to TRBJ2-5; 10 bases match TRBD2. The germline CDR1 and CDR2 sequences are SSHAT and FNYEAQ (reference sequence). This CDR3 contains 16 residues. For the CDR3, the DNA is TGTGCTAGCAGCTTAGAAGAACTAGCGGGGAAGGGGACCCAGTACTTC. Translated, it gives CASSLEELAGKGTQYF.

The gene calls are TRBV11-3 and TRBJ1-1; D gene unclear. The CDR3 length is 15 residues. Per germline, CDR1 SGHNT and CDR2 YENEEA. The germline V and J ends were trimmed by 1 base and 1 base, with 10 bases remaining between them. The CDR3 region is CASSLAESGNTEAFF. For the CDR3, the DNA is TGTGCCAGCAGCTTAGCTGAGTCCGGGAACACTGAAGCTTTCTTT.

The CDR3 sequence is CASTRDLSNQPQHF. As DNA, the CDR3 is TGTGCCAGTACGAGGGATCTGAGCAATCAGCCCCAGCATTTT. The chain links TRBV19 to TRBJ1-5, with D hard to call. V was pared by 7 bases and J by 1 base, with 11 bases between. CDR3 length equals 14 residues. Germline V gives CDR1 LNHDA, CDR2 SQIVND (reference sequence).

The chain recombines TRBV11-2 with TRBJ2-5; tentatively, D is TRBD2 (6 bases). Germline V gene data show CDR1 as SGHAT and CDR2 as FQNNGV. Trimming shortened V by 5 bases and J by 2 bases, and 15 bases separated the two germline ends. This CDR3 has 15 residues. CDR3 protein: CASSPPGREQETQYF. DNA of the CDR3: TGTGCCAGCAGCCCACCCGGGAGAGAGCAAGAGACCCAGTACTTC.

The J gene is TRBJ2-3, the V gene TRBV20-1, with D possibly matching TRBD2 (5 bases). V was shortened by 3 bases and J by 0 bases, with 13 bases between the two germline ends. This CDR3 contains 15 residues. The V gene's germline CDR1 is DFQATT and CDR2 SNEGSKA (reference sequence). In nucleotides, the CDR3 is TGCAGTGCTAGTCCGCTAGCCACTAGCACAGATACGCAGTATTTT. Protein: CSASPLATSTDTQYF.

The J gene is TRBJ2-4, the V gene TRBV6-5; weak D call: TRBD1 (6 bases). The CDR3 is 15 residues long. Germline V gives CDR1 MNHEY, CDR2 SVGAGI. Trimming pared 0 bases from V and 4 bases from J, leaving 10 bases between. The CDR3 region has the DNA TGTGCCAGCAGTTACTCCCACAGGGCAAAAAACATTCAGTACTTC. This sequence encodes CASSYSHRAKNIQYF.

V is TRBV20-1 and J is TRBJ2-1, with 16 bases aligning to TRBD2. This CDR3 is 17 amino acids long. The V gene's germline CDR1 is DFQATT and CDR2 SNEGSKA (reference sequence). The ends lost 3 bases at V and 8 bases at J; junction bases unmatched: 10. This CDR3 reads CSASGGTSGRAIDEQFF. CDR3 nucleotide sequence: TGCAGTGCTAGTGGGGGGACTAGCGGGAGGGCCATAGATGAGCAGTTCTTC.